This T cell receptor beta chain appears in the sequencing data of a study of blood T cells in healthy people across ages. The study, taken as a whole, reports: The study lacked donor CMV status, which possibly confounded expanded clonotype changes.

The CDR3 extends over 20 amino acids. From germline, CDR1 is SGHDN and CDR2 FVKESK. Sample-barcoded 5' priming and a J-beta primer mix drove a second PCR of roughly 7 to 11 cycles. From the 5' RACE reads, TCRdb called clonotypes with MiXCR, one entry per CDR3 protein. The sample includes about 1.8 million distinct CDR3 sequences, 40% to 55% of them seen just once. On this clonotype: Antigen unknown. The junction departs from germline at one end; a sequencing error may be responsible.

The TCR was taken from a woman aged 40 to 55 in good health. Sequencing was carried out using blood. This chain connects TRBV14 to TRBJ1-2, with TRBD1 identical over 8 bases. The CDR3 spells CTSSQEAWDRTEVGDYGYTF. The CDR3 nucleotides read TGTACCAGCAGCCAGGAGGCTTGGGACAGGACCGAGGTGGGGGACTATGGCTACACCTTC.